The 3 T cell receptor beta chains listed next were all sequenced from one sample in a study of T-cell memory formation after mild COVID-19 (dated by TCRdb to the early 2020s). Library preparation used 5' RACE. Sequencing took place on an Illumina NovaSeq 6000. The raw public data were reprocessed by TCRdb itself: fastp quality trimming at Q25, MiXCR clonotype calling, in-frame beta chains only. Rows merge per CDR3 protein into single entries with the most common DNA and genes. The sample table shows about 40,000 distinct CDR3 sequences, and less than 8% are seen once. The ten most abundant clones make up 0.81% of the sample. The sequenced material came from PBMCs or a T cell subset sorted from them (not recorded which). The source of these receptors is an adult who had mild COVID-19 (a few samples of this study predate the infection). The sample titles of this study are shuffled in the database, so cell type and time point are left out.

This chain links TRBV20-1 with TRBJ2-3; a possible D gene is TRBD2 (5 bases). Per the germline V gene, CDR1 is DFQATT and CDR2 is SNEGSKA (reference sequence). Trimming stripped 1 base from V and 1 base from J, with 9 bases between. This CDR3 has 14 amino acids. Written as DNA, the CDR3 is TGCAGTGCTAGAGTTCTCGGGGGCACAGATACGCAGTATTTT. Protein sequence: CSARVLGGTDTQYF.

On this clonotype: This may stem from a read error, because a much larger clone lies one nucleotide away. This rearrangement joins TRBV7-9 to TRBJ2-7; TRBD2 is a possible D gene (5 bases). Germline CDR1 SEHNR, CDR2 FQNEAQ (reference sequence). This CDR3 has 14 amino acids. DNA of the CDR3: TGTGCCAACAGCGACACCGGGGTCTCCTACGAGCAGTACTTC. Its translation is CANSDTGVSYEQYF. Full variable domain (rest looked up from reference TRBV7-9 and TRBJ2-7): DTGVSQNPRHKITKRGQNVTFRCDPISEHNRLYWYRQTLGQGPEFLTYFQNEAQLEKSRLLSDRFSAERPKGSFSTLEIQRTEQGDSAMYLCANSDTGVSYEQYFGPGTRLTVT.

The sample holds many counts of this clonotype. Written as DNA, the CDR3 is TGTGCCAGCAGTCCCGACAGGAACTATGGCTACACCTTC. As protein: CASSPDRNYGYTF. The chain is built from TRBV7-3 and TRBJ1-2; weak D call: TRBD1 (6 bases). The CDR3 is 13 amino acids. Trimming stripped 6 bases from V and 2 bases from J, with 10 bases between. In germline, CDR1 is SGHTA, CDR2 FQGTGA. The whole variable domain, filled in from reference TRBV7-3 and TRBJ1-2, reads GAGVSQTPSNKVTEKGKYVELRCDPISGHTALYWYRQSLGQGPEFLIYFQGTGAADDSGLPNDRFFAVRPEGSVSTLKIQRTERGDSAVYLCASSPDRNYGYTFGSGTRLTVV.